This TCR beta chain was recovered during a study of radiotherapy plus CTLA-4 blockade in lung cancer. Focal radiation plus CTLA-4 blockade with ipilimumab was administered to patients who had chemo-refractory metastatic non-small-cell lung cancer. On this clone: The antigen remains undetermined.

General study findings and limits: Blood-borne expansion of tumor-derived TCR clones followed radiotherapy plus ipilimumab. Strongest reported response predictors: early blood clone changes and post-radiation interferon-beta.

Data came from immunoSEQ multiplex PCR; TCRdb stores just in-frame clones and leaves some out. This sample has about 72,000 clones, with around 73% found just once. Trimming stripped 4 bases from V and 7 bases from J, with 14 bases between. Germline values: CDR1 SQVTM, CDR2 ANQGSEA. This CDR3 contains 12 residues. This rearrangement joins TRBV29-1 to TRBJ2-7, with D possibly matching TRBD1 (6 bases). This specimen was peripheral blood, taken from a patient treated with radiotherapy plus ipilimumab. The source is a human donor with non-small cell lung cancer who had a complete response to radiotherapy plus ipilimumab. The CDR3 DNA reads TGCAGCGTTGGGGCAGGGGAGCGGGAGCAGTACTTC. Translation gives CSVGAGEREQYF.